This is a list of T cell receptor beta chains from one sample in a study of shared clonotypes between healthy human individuals. The assay was immunoSEQ multiplex PCR, and TCRdb's table has in-frame clones only and misses some. The table has around 2.3 million clones, approximately 94% seen once. The sequencing input was naive CD4+ T cells sorted from blood. Receptor source: a man between 18 and 35 years old in good health. Each CDR3 is given with its conserved first and last residue. The D gene is left open where the match is weak. The size entry is marked missing in some rows and otherwise reads once, few, many or a size class.

TRBV11-1	12	TRBJ2-3	-	few	CASSPSTDTQYF	TGTGCCAGCAGCCCTTCCACAGATACGCAGTATTTT
TRBV11-1	14	TRBJ2-7	-	-	CASSNRAGLYEQYF	TGTGCCAGCTCAAACCGTGCGGGTCTTTACGAGCAGTACTTC
TRBV18	15	TRBJ2-1	TRBD2	-	CASSSSGSSYNEQFF	TGTGCCAGCTCATCTAGCGGTAGCTCCTACAATGAGCAGTTCTTC
TRBV18	14	TRBJ2-4	TRBD1	-	CASSPRDSKNIQYF	TGTGCCAGCTCACCAAGGGACAGCAAAAACATTCAGTACTTC
TRBV28	16	TRBJ1-1	-	-	CASSLYQLVTNTEAFF	TGTGCCAGCAGTTTATATCAGTTGGTAACGAACACTGAAGCTTTCTTT
TRBV2	14	TRBJ1-2	-	-	CASSTDGANYGYTF	TGTGCCAGCAGTACTGATGGGGCTAACTATGGCTACACCTTC
TRBV7-9	14	TRBJ1-5	-	-	CASSSTASNQPQHF	TGTGCCAGCAGCTCCACCGCGAGCAATCAGCCCCAGCATTTT
TRBV6-5	14	TRBJ2-1	TRBD1	-	CASSYSTGEDEQFF	TGTGCCAGCAGTTACTCGACAGGGGAGGATGAGCAGTTCTTC
TRBV7-2	12	TRBJ2-5	-	once	CASSFATETQYF	TGTGCCAGCAGCTTCGCAACAGAGACCCAGTACTTC
TRBV5-6	13	TRBJ1-1	-	-	CASSLDETARAFF	TGTGCCAGCAGCTTGGATGAAACGGCGCGAGCTTTCTTT
TRBV6-1	14	TRBJ1-5	-	-	CASSEDPGNQPQHF	TGTGCCAGCAGTGAAGATCCAGGTAATCAGCCCCAGCATTTT
TRBV6-1	11	TRBJ1-6	-	-	CASTHNSPPHF	TGTGCCAGCACCCATAATTCACCCCCCCACTTT
TRBV5-1	15	TRBJ1-1	TRBD1	-	CASSPDRGRRAEAFF	TGCGCCAGCAGCCCGGACAGGGGGCGAAGGGCTGAAGCTTTCTTT
TRBV19	15	TRBJ1-6	-	few	CASSIVGGLDSPLHF	TGTGCCAGTAGTATAGTCGGGGGGCTGGATTCACCCCTCCACTTT
TRBV7-9	14	TRBJ2-7	-	-	CASSLSQGSYEQYF	TGTGCCAGCAGCTTAAGTCAGGGCTCCTACGAGCAGTACTTC
TRBV5-4	13	TRBJ2-5	TRBD1	once	CASSADRGQTQYF	TGTGCCAGCAGCGCGGACAGGGGGCAGACCCAGTACTTC